This note documents a single T cell receptor (beta chain) sequence. Its matching antigen is unknown. The V end was cut by 0 bases, the J end by 6 bases, with 9 bases between. CDR3 size: 14 residues. From germline, CDR1 is SGHRS and CDR2 YFSETQ. The entry originates in a study of beta chain features in type 1 diabetes. In the study overall: Regarding age, gender and cell yields, patients proved similar to healthy donors.

Whole-study results and caveats: Among all four CD4+ subsets, Type 1 diabetes patients had TCRB CDR3s that were moderately but significantly shorter.

Heparinised blood was drawn once per donor, averaging approximately 100 mL. Sorting that relied on CD45RO/CCR7/CD25/CD127/CD95/CD27 yielded CD4+ naive, central memory, regulatory and stem cell-like memory cells. Over 95% purity was reached by all sorted populations. cDNA synthesis used the whole RNA isolate, giving expressed TCRB sequences. TCRdb's copy holds only in-frame clones and misses some; the assay was immunoSEQ multiplex PCR. The data hold a few hundred thousand clones, with roughly 14% observed a single time. Sequencing was done on a sample of naive CD4+ T cells from blood. The rearrangement joins TRBV5-1 to TRBJ1-4; tentatively, D is TRBD1 (5 bases). This TCR derives from a man aged 25-40 years with type 1 diabetes. The CDR3: CASSLDAGYEKLFF. In DNA, the CDR3 is TGCGCCAGCAGCTTGGACGCAGGGTATGAAAAACTGTTTTTT.